Many counts were recorded for the clone carrying this T cell receptor (beta chain). Its antigen remains unknown. The data derive from a study of T cells after yellow fever vaccination. This CDR3 has 13 residues. CDR1 is MNHEY and CDR2 is SVGAGI in the germline V gene. With 2 bases removed from V and 2 bases from J, the gap between germline ends came to 6 bases. Whole-study results and caveats: A faster peak, day 5 versus 15, was reached by the weaker secondary response. Detected again after the booster were most primary-vaccination clones, at approximately 96% CD4 and approximately 85% CD8.

TCRdb re-analysed the 5' RACE reads in MiXCR, keeping a single row per CDR3 protein. The sample records around 310,000 distinct CDR3 sequences, roughly 4% being singletons. The clonotype comes from a man aged 18 to 29 who received the YFV17D yellow fever vaccine. This chain connects TRBV6-5 to TRBJ1-1, with no clear D. The material sequenced was PBMCs, taken on the day of the yellow fever booster vaccination. The CDR3 protein is CASSYAGNTEAFF. The DNA for the CDR3 is TGTGCCAGCAGTTACGCGGGAAACACTGAAGCTTTCTTT.